The 21 T cell receptor beta chains below come from one sample, sequenced in a study of T cells after yellow fever vaccination. TCRdb re-analysed the 5' RACE reads in MiXCR, keeping a single row per CDR3 protein. The table lists about 360,000 distinct CDR3 sequences, roughly 6.1% of them singletons. This material consisted of PBMCs, taken 5 days after the yellow fever booster vaccination. The receptors were sampled from a man younger than 45 who received the YFV17D yellow fever vaccine.

This clonotype has a count of ten or more. Relative to the germline gene, one junction end is altered; a read error may explain this. The chain links TRBV5-1 to TRBJ2-7, with no clear D. Germline V gene sequence: CDR1 SGHRS, CDR2 YFSETQ. CDR3 length: 12 residues. The DNA of the CDR3 is TGTGCCAGCAGTTCCTCTTCGTACGAGCAGTACTTC. Translating gives CASSSSSYEQYF.

The chain couples TRBV30 to TRBJ2-7; 11 nucleotides align to TRBD2. The CDR3 has 16 amino acids. Germline loops: CDR1 GTSNPN, CDR2 SVGIG (reference sequence). J gave up 2 bases and V 3 bases, and 9 bases lay outside the gene matches. CDR3 protein: CAWSQGLAGVTYEQYF. CDR3 nucleotides: TGTGCCTGGAGCCAAGGACTAGCGGGCGTTACCTACGAGCAGTACTTC.

This clonotype was seen ten or more times. The V gene is TRBV9, the J gene TRBJ1-1; no clear D. There are 15 residues in the CDR3. V gave up 4 bases and J gave up 6 bases, with 19 bases separating them. Looked up from germline, CDR1 is SGDLS and CDR2 is YYNGEE. CDR3 sequence reads: CASSPSGRYPAEAFF. CDR3 coding DNA: TGTGCCAGCAGCCCCAGTGGCAGATACCCCGCTGAAGCTTTCTTT.

The chain employs TRBV10-3 and TRBJ2-3; no clear D gene. This CDR3 is 18 amino acids long. CDR1 is ENHRY and CDR2 is SYGVKD in the germline V gene. Trimming removed 1 base at V and 2 bases at J, with 19 bases between. The CDR3 loop is CAISELSDLTPTTDTQYF. CDR3 DNA: TGTGCCATCAGTGAGTTGTCAGACCTAACCCCTACCACAGATACGCAGTATTTT.

V gene TRBV12-3 or TRBV12-4 combines with J gene TRBJ2-5, with D possibly being TRBD1 (6 bases). V was shortened by 6 bases and J by 4 bases, with 9 bases between the two germline ends. The CDR3 sequence is 12 residues long. CDR3 coding DNA: TGTGCCAGCAGGAGGGGGAGAGAGACCCAGTACTTC. Its translation: CASRRGRETQYF.

The J gene is TRBJ2-3, the V gene TRBV10-3; 8 nucleotides align to TRBD2. With V trimmed by 5 bases and J by 2 bases, 6 bases remained unmatched. The germline V gene has CDR1 ENHRY and CDR2 SYGVKD. CDR3 size: 15 residues. CDR3 in DNA: TGTGCCATCAGTTTTAGCGGGACGTCCACAGATACGCAGTATTTT. It yields the protein CAISFSGTSTDTQYF.

This clonotype was seen a handful of times. The chain is built from TRBV2 and TRBJ2-1; 7 bases align to TRBD1. Germline lookup yields CDR1 SNHLY and CDR2 FYNNEI. The CDR3 length is 16 residues. Losses at the gene ends were 2 bases for V and 2 bases for J; bases not matched to a gene: 6. The CDR3 sequence is CASSESRTGTYNEQFF. The CDR3 nucleotides read TGTGCCAGCAGTGAAAGCCGGACAGGAACCTACAATGAGCAGTTCTTC. Supplemented by reference TRBV2 and TRBJ2-1, the full variable domain reads EPEVTQTPSHQVTQMGQEVILRCVPISNHLYFYWYRQILGQKVEFLVSFYNNEISEKSEIFDDQFSVERPDGSNFTLKIRSTKLEDSAMYFCASSESRTGTYNEQFFGPGTRLTVL.

CDR3 nucleotides: TGTGCCAGCAGTTTCTCCCTTAGCACTGAAGCTTTCTTT. It yields the protein CASSFSLSTEAFF. V usage is TRBV12-3 or TRBV12-4 and J usage is TRBJ1-1; D ambiguous. The CDR3 has 13 amino acids. Trimming removed 3 bases from V and 4 bases from J, with 9 bases in between.

The CDR3 DNA follows: TGCAGTGTGTGGCGAGGGGACTACGAGCAGTACTTC. Translation: CSVWRGDYEQYF. The chain carries TRBV20-1 and TRBJ2-7, with D possibly called TRBD1 or TRBD2 (5 bases each). The CDR3 totals 12 residues. V shed 7 bases and J shed 3 bases, with 13 bases lying between them. CDR1 DFQATT and CDR2 SNEGSKA come from the germline V gene (reference sequence).

This clonotype came up many times. This chain joins TRBV5-1 and TRBJ2-3; no clear D gene. This CDR3 comprises 15 residues. Trimming took off 0 bases at V and 2 bases at J, with 10 bases between the two ends. The germline CDR1 and CDR2 sequences are SGHRS and YFSETQ. CDR3 region: CASSLVGKLTDTQYF. Here the CDR3 DNA reads TGCGCCAGCAGCTTGGTTGGGAAGCTCACAGATACGCAGTATTTT.

CDR3 nucleotides: TGTGCCAGCAGCGTGTATGGGACTGAAGCTTTCTTT. Translating it yields CASSVYGTEAFF. The chain couples TRBV12-3 or TRBV12-4 to TRBJ1-1; D ambiguous. Trimming shortened V by 6 bases and J by 5 bases, and 10 bases separated the two germline ends. There are 12 residues in the CDR3.

This clonotype was seen repeatedly, ten times or more. The chain combines TRBV5-6 with TRBJ1-2; maybe TRBD1 (6 bases). The germline CDR1 and CDR2 sequences are SGHDT and YYEEEE. CDR3 length: 17 amino acids. Trimming pared 3 bases from V and 2 bases from J, leaving 20 bases between. CDR3 DNA sequence: TGTGCCAGCAGCTCGACTTGGGACACTCCCCCGAACTATGGCTACACCTTC. It encodes CASSSTWDTPPNYGYTF.

This clonotype appeared many times. V and J are TRBV24-1 and TRBJ2-5; possibly TRBD1 or TRBD2 for D (6 bases each). With 4 bases removed from V and 1 base from J, the gap between germline ends came to 12 bases. The germline gives CDR1 KGHDR, CDR2 SFDVKD. The CDR3 has 15 residues. The CDR3 sequence: CATSDQGTFQETQYF. In nucleotides, the CDR3 is TGTGCCACCAGTGACCAGGGGACTTTCCAAGAGACCCAGTACTTC.

Many counts were recorded for this clonotype. The chain combines TRBV7-3 with TRBJ2-3; a possible D gene is TRBD2 (6 bases). Germline lookup yields CDR1 SGHTA and CDR2 FQGTGA. The CDR3 covers 14 residues. V was trimmed by 5 bases and J by 4 bases, leaving 13 bases between them. CDR3 coding DNA: TGTGCCAGCAGCCCTGGGACTCCCCCAGATACGCAGTATTTT. This translates into CASSPGTPPDTQYF.

This clonotype was detected a few times. This CDR3 is CASSLGQETYEQYF. The CDR3 DNA is TGTGCCAGCAGCCTTGGACAGGAGACCTACGAGCAGTACTTC. V is TRBV4-2 and J is TRBJ2-7, with TRBD1 matching 7 bases. This CDR3 comprises 14 residues. After removal of 4 bases from V and 2 bases from J, the junction contained 5 bases not matched to a gene. CDR1 LGHNA and CDR2 YNFKEQ come from the germline V gene.

This clonotype was observed many times. The chain couples TRBV20-1 to TRBJ1-2, with a weak D call TRBD1 (6 bases). The V end lost 6 bases, the J end lost 6 bases, and 17 bases lay between the germline ends. Germline CDR1 is DFQATT and CDR2 is SNEGSKA (reference sequence). The CDR3 has 13 residues. The CDR3 DNA reads TGCAGTGCCCAGGGGTCAGCCGGTAATGGCTACACCTTC. Its translation is CSAQGSAGNGYTF.

This clonotype came up a few times. The DNA of the CDR3 is TGCAGTGCAACCCGTGTCCCCTACAATGAGCAGTTCTTC. Amino acids: CSATRVPYNEQFF. The V and J genes are TRBV20-1 and TRBJ2-1; D not resolved. The ends were cut back, 6 bases at V and 2 bases at J, with 11 bases in the middle. The CDR3 spans 13 residues. Germline V lookup: CDR1 DFQATT, CDR2 SNEGSKA (reference sequence).

This clonotype was observed many times. This chain links TRBV4-3 with TRBJ2-2; TRBD2 matches at 9 bases. The CDR3 runs 20 residues. Trimming took 0 bases from V and 1 from J; bases not matched to a gene: 12. Germline V lookup: CDR1 LGHNA, CDR2 YSLEER. The CDR3: CASSQDTPRVSGRNTGELFF. DNA for the CDR3: TGCGCCAGCAGCCAAGATACACCCCGCGTTAGCGGGAGGAACACCGGGGAGCTGTTTTTT.

The chain is built from TRBV6-2 or TRBV6-3 and TRBJ2-1; D unclear. The CDR3 runs 16 residues. The germline V gene has CDR1 MNHEY and CDR2 SVGEGT. V was cut by 5 bases and J by 2 bases, with 16 bases left in between. The CDR3 sequence is CASSRVLGTTYNEQFF. As DNA, the CDR3 is TGTGCCAGCAGTCGCGTTCTTGGAACTACCTACAATGAGCAGTTCTTC.

This clonotype turned up a few times. CDR3 protein: CSARRADGHTGELFF. The CDR3 coding sequence is TGCAGTGCTAGGCGGGCAGATGGGCACACCGGGGAGCTGTTTTTT. The gene calls are TRBV20-1 and TRBJ2-2; a possible D gene is TRBD2 (5 bases). Germline V gene lookup returns CDR1 DFQATT and CDR2 SNEGSKA (reference sequence). The V and J ends lost 3 bases and 3 bases respectively, with 14 bases between them. The CDR3 length is 15 residues.

The J gene is TRBJ2-1, the V gene TRBV23-1; tentative D call: TRBD1 (6 bases). TRBV23-1 is designated an ORF whose function remains uncertain. The CDR3 consists of 14 residues. The V end was cut by 4 bases, the J end by 5 bases, with 12 bases between. CDR3 bases: TGCGCCAGCAGTCTGAACAGGGTGAACAATGAGCAGTTCTTC. It yields the protein CASSLNRVNNEQFF.